This T cell receptor (beta chain) is drawn from a study of cytomegalovirus exposure and HLA in healthy donors. PCR was performed using 60 Vbeta and 13 Jbeta primers. The method was immunoSEQ multiplex PCR; TCRdb's version includes in-frame clones alone and lacks a portion of them. The profile shows about 170,000 clones, about 85% of them singletons. The germline V gene has CDR1 MNHEY and CDR2 SMNVEV (reference sequence). This CDR3 is built from 13 residues. V was cut by 0 bases and J by 7 bases, with 9 bases left in between. Findings and limits, study-wide: As immune exposure information, only CMV serostatus was available.

A word on this clone: The antigen is undetermined.

This TCR was recovered from a man aged 30 to 39 in good health and CMV-seropositive. The V and J genes are TRBV27 and TRBJ2-5; D unclear. The sample comprised PBMCs. Written as DNA, the CDR3 is TGTGCCAGCAGTTTATCTAGCTACGGGACCCAGTACTTC. Protein product: CASSLSSYGTQYF.